The 21 T cell receptor beta chains in this list originate from one sample, sequenced in a study of blood T cell repertoires in COVID-19. The repertoire was sequenced with immunoSEQ multiplex PCR; TCRdb's copy has only in-frame clones and lacks some. The sample shows roughly 100,000 clones, 80% to 85% of them seen only once. Specimen: peripheral blood. The receptors were gathered from a woman older than 75 with active or convalescent COVID-19.

The chain has TRBV19 and TRBJ2-4; D perhaps matches TRBD2 (5 bases). In germline, CDR1 is LNHDA, CDR2 SQIVND (reference sequence). There are 12 residues in the CDR3. The V gene lost 10 bases and the J gene lost 6 bases, with 13 bases spanning the gap. Here the CDR3 reads CATSEGGNIQYF. CDR3 bases: TGTGCCACCTCCGAGGGTGGAAACATTCAGTACTTC. Full variable domain (remainder filled in from reference TRBV19 and TRBJ2-4): DGGITQSPKYLFRKEGQNVTLSCEQNLNHDAMYWYRQDPGQGLRLIYYSQIVNDFQKGDIAEGYSVSREKKESFPLTVTSAQKNPTAFYLCATSEGGNIQYFGAGTRLSVL.

The rearrangement joins TRBV18 to TRBJ1-1, with D unresolved. This CDR3 comprises 16 residues. The germline V gene has CDR1 KGHSH and CDR2 LQKENI. Trimming stripped 3 bases from V and 0 bases from J, with 14 bases between. As DNA, the CDR3 is TGTGCCAGCTCACCTTCCGGGATTACTTTGAACACTGAAGCTTTCTTT. Its translation is CASSPSGITLNTEAFF.

The chain's CDR3 is CASSVGALDAIYF. The CDR3 coding sequence is TGTGCCAGTAGTGTCGGAGCGCTAGACGCCATATATTTT. The chain combines TRBV19 with TRBJ1-3; D is undetermined. Trimming took 5 bases from V and 11 from J, leaving 16 bases between them. CDR1 and CDR2 from the germline V gene are LNHDA and SQIVND (reference sequence). This CDR3 has 13 amino acids.

The chain recombines TRBV10-3 with TRBJ2-3; TRBD2 matches 7 bases. The trim removed 7 bases at V and 0 bases at J, leaving 10 bases unmatched. CDR1 ENHRY and CDR2 SYGVKD come from the germline V gene. This CDR3 has 16 residues. For the CDR3, the DNA is TGTGCCATCACCTCGAAAGAAGCGGGAAGCACAGATACGCAGTATTTT. The encoded protein is CAITSKEAGSTDTQYF.

The rearrangement links TRBV5-6 to TRBJ1-4; 10 nucleotides align to TRBD1. Germline V gives CDR1 SGHDT, CDR2 YYEEEE. V gave up 1 base and J gave up 7 bases; unmatched junction bases: 1. This CDR3 spans 14 amino acids. The CDR3 DNA is TGTGCCAGCAGCTTGCGGACAGGGGGTGAAAAACTGTTTTTT. It yields the protein CASSLRTGGEKLFF. Complete variable domain (other parts from reference TRBV5-6 and TRBJ1-4): DAGVTQSPTHLIKTRGQQVTLRCSPKSGHDTVSWYQQALGQGPQFIFQYYEEEERQRGNFPDRFSGHQFPNYSSELNVNALLLGDSALYLCASSLRTGGEKLFFGSGTQLSVL.

The rearrangement uses TRBV3-1 (or the pseudogene TRBV3-2) and TRBJ1-2, with D perhaps TRBD1 (5 bases). The CDR3 is made up of 15 amino acids. The germline V and J ends were trimmed by 3 bases and 5 bases, with 16 bases remaining between them. Looked up from germline, CDR1 is LGHDT and CDR2 is YNNKEL (reference sequence). The CDR3 DNA follows: TGTGCCAGCAGCCAGAGCGCGAAGCAGGGTTATGGCTACACCTTC. Its translation: CASSQSAKQGYGYTF.

The V gene is TRBV19, the J gene TRBJ2-7; 10 positions agree with TRBD1. V trimming: 2 bases; J trimming: 5 bases; junction bases outside the gene matches: 3. The germline gives CDR1 LNHDA, CDR2 SQIVND (reference sequence). The CDR3 totals 14 residues. CDR3: CASSIMGQGNEQYF. DNA of the CDR3: TGTGCCAGTAGTATAATGGGACAGGGGAACGAGCAGTACTTC.

This chain uses TRBV5-1 with TRBJ2-5; TRBD2 is a possible D gene (6 bases). The CDR3 sequence is 12 residues long. Trimming removed 6 bases from V and 5 bases from J, with 11 bases in between. Germline lookup yields CDR1 SGHRS and CDR2 YFSETQ. CDR3 sequence: CASNPGGETQYF. The CDR3 region has the DNA TGCGCCAGCAACCCAGGAGGGGAGACCCAGTACTTC.

V is TRBV5-4 and J is TRBJ1-4, with TRBD1 matching over 10 bases. The CDR3 covers 15 residues. The junction had 4 bases not matched to a gene; V was cut back by 4 bases and J by 4 bases. Germline CDR1 reads SGHNT; CDR2 reads YYREEE (reference sequence). The CDR3 loop reads CASSPGTGDNEKLFF. CDR3 nucleotides: TGTGCCAGCAGCCCTGGGACAGGGGATAATGAAAAACTGTTTTTT.

V and J are TRBV19 and TRBJ1-1, with D uncertain. The CDR3 spans 20 residues. The V gene's germline CDR1 is LNHDA and CDR2 SQIVND (reference sequence). Trimming left V 1 base short and J 2 bases short, with 26 bases between. The DNA of the CDR3 is TGTGCCAGTAGTATAGGTTATGGAACCTGGGCAGCTCAGGAAAACACTGAAGCTTTCTTT. The encoded protein is CASSIGYGTWAAQENTEAFF. The variable domain in full, completed from reference TRBV19 and TRBJ1-1, reads DGGITQSPKYLFRKEGQNVTLSCEQNLNHDAMYWYRQDPGQGLRLIYYSQIVNDFQKGDIAEGYSVSREKKESFPLTVTSAQKNPTAFYLCASSIGYGTWAAQENTEAFFGQGTRLTVV.

V and J are TRBV30 and TRBJ1-1; D unresolved. This CDR3 contains 15 residues. The germline gives CDR1 GTSNPN, CDR2 SVGIG (reference sequence). V lost 3 bases and J 2 bases, leaving 16 bases between the germline ends. The CDR3 region has the DNA TGTGCCTGGAGGCCCCGACGAGGTACTAACACTGAAGCTTTCTTT. Protein sequence: CAWRPRRGTNTEAFF.

The CDR3 coding sequence is TGCGCCAGCAGCTCGGGGACAGAAAATTCACCCCTCCACTTT. It translates to CASSSGTENSPLHF. The genes are TRBV5-1 and TRBJ1-6, with 7 positions matching TRBD1. The CDR3 extends over 14 amino acids. Germline V lookup: CDR1 SGHRS, CDR2 YFSETQ. With 3 bases clipped from V and 7 bases from J, the junction kept 4 bases outside the gene matches.

The rearrangement joins TRBV7-9 to TRBJ2-7; possibly TRBD2 for D (5 bases). CDR1 SEHNR and CDR2 FQNEAQ come from the germline V gene (reference sequence). Trimming cost V 2 bases and J 4 bases, with 6 bases left between them. This CDR3 is built from 12 residues. CDR3 coding DNA: TGTGCCAGCAGCTTATCGGGGTACGAGCAGTACTTC. Protein product: CASSLSGYEQYF.

This clone has just one count. The gene calls are TRBV21-1 and TRBJ2-2; the D call TRBD1 from the table was never checked on the DNA. TRBV21-1 is labeled a pseudogene. This CDR3 spans 16 amino acids. The CDR3 reads CASSPKEQGRTGELFF. As DNA, the CDR3 is TGTGCCAGCAGCCCTAAGGAACAGGGTCGTACCGGGGAGCTGTTTTTT.

The sample holds a few counts of this clone. The CDR3 reads CASSQVRTGGSYNSPLHF. DNA of the CDR3: TGTGCCAGCAGCCAAGTGAGGACAGGGGGTTCCTATAATTCACCCCTCCACTTT. The J gene is TRBJ1-6, the V gene TRBV3-1 (or the pseudogene TRBV3-2), with 10 bases fitting TRBD1. The junction had 4 bases not matched to a gene; V was cut back by 1 base and J by 1 base. Germline V lookup: CDR1 LGHDT, CDR2 YNNKEL (reference sequence). The length of the CDR3 is 18 residues.

The rearrangement links TRBV4-3 to TRBJ2-3, with a possible D match to TRBD1 (5 bases). The ends were cut back, 1 base at V and 4 bases at J, with 15 bases in the middle. The CDR3 extends over 16 amino acids. Germline CDR1 reads LGHNA; CDR2 reads YSLEER. CDR3 coding DNA: TGCGCCAGCAGCCAAGTATGGGGCTCTCGGCCAGATACGCAGTATTTT. It codes for CASSQVWGSRPDTQYF.

Only one count was recorded for this clone. V usage is TRBV7-2 and J usage is TRBJ2-7; the D gene is possibly TRBD2 (6 bases). CDR1 is SGHTA and CDR2 is FQGNSA in the germline V gene. Trimming pared 0 bases from V and 0 bases from J, leaving 15 bases between. This CDR3 spans 17 amino acids. The CDR3 is CASSLAGPRRASYEQYF. The CDR3 DNA reads TGTGCCAGCAGCTTAGCGGGACCCCGGAGGGCCTCCTACGAGCAGTACTTC.

The gene calls are TRBV7-3 and TRBJ2-1, with no clear D. Germline lookup yields CDR1 SGHTA and CDR2 FQGTGA. The CDR3 has 12 amino acids. V was cut by 1 base and J by 8 bases, with 6 bases left in between. In DNA, the CDR3 is TGTGCCAGCAGCTTAATGAGTGATGAGCAGTTCTTC. Protein: CASSLMSDEQFF.

The V and J genes are TRBV4-1 and TRBJ2-3; maybe TRBD2 (7 bases). This CDR3 comprises 18 residues. V lost 4 bases and J 2 bases, leaving 22 bases between the germline ends. The V gene's germline CDR1 is MGHRA and CDR2 YSYEKL. The CDR3 nucleotides read TGCGCCAGCAGCCTGAAGTTGGAGGGAGGGGGGCACACAGATACGCAGTATTTT. Protein product: CASSLKLEGGGHTDTQYF.

This clone was observed a single time. The rearrangement uses TRBV19 and TRBJ1-3, with D tentatively TRBD1 (5 bases). The CDR3 runs to 16 residues. V was cut by 9 bases and J by 4 bases, with 22 bases left in between. Germline V CDR1 and CDR2: LNHDA, SQIVND (reference sequence). CDR3 nucleotides: TGTGCCAGCTCTTTGGGGCGGACAACGCCGGGAAACACCATATATTTT. This translates into CASSLGRTTPGNTIYF.

This sequence joins TRBV6-2 or TRBV6-3 and TRBJ1-5; tentatively, D is TRBD1 (6 bases). Trimming cost V 6 bases and J 11 bases, with 20 bases left between them. This CDR3 has 14 residues. Germline V gene sequence: CDR1 MNHEY, CDR2 SVGEGT. CDR3 nucleotide sequence: TGTGCCAGCAGCCAGGGGCCGCTCGAGACGTCCCAGCATTTT. This gives the protein CASSQGPLETSQHF.